One and the same sample provided the 24 T cell receptor beta chains below, sequenced in a study of cytomegalovirus exposure and HLA in healthy donors. The PCR made use of 60 Vbeta and 13 Jbeta primers. Method: immunoSEQ multiplex PCR; TCRdb's copy keeps in-frame clones and lacks some. Of about 170,000 clones in the sample, 75% to 90% were seen once. The material sequenced was PBMCs. These TCRs come from a woman in her forties or fifties in good health and CMV-seropositive.

The V and J genes are TRBV23-1 and TRBJ2-1, with 9 positions matching TRBD2. TRBV23-1 qualifies as an ORF whose function is uncertain. The CDR3 spans 18 residues. The J segment lost 7 bases and the V segment lost 0 bases, leaving 13 bases of the junction unmatched. This chain's CDR3 is CASSQSGSGGATGNEQFF. The CDR3, as DNA: TGCGCCAGCAGTCAATCAGGTAGCGGGGGCGCTACGGGGAATGAGCAGTTCTTC.

V and J are TRBV7-8 and TRBJ2-7; 11 positions match TRBD1. CDR1 and CDR2 from the germline V gene are SGHVS and FQNEAQ. The CDR3 is made up of 14 amino acids. J was trimmed by 7 bases and V by 4 bases; bases with no gene match: 6. CDR3 loop: CASSYGQGALEQYF. For the CDR3, the DNA is TGTGCCAGCAGCTATGGACAGGGGGCGTTGGAGCAGTACTTC.

The chain is built from TRBV5-1 and TRBJ2-3, with D perhaps matching TRBD1 (6 bases). CDR1 is SGHRS and CDR2 is YFSETQ in the germline V gene. CDR3 length: 16 amino acids. V was pared by 0 bases and J by 4 bases, with 15 bases between. The CDR3 DNA reads TGCGCCAGCAGCTTGGGGCAGGGGCTATCGTCAGATACGCAGTATTTT. Translation: CASSLGQGLSSDTQYF.

The rearrangement joins TRBV10-3 to TRBJ2-5, with TRBD1 matching 7 bases. The CDR3 extends over 15 amino acids. The V gene's germline CDR1 is ENHRY and CDR2 SYGVKD. With V trimmed by 3 bases and J by 4 bases, 8 bases remained unmatched. The CDR3 sequence: CAISDPGTVRETQYF. Written as DNA, the CDR3 is TGTGCCATCAGTGACCCCGGGACAGTAAGAGAGACCCAGTACTTC.

The genes are TRBV19 and TRBJ1-2; 8 nucleotides line up with TRBD1. Per the germline V gene, CDR1 is LNHDA and CDR2 is SQIVND (reference sequence). J gave up 5 bases and V 3 bases, and 8 bases lay outside the gene matches. The CDR3 is made up of 15 amino acids. The CDR3 coding sequence is TGTGCCAGTAGTATGACAGGGGACCTTGGATATGGCTACACCTTC. Translation gives CASSMTGDLGYGYTF.

This sequence joins TRBV11-2 and TRBJ2-1, with 10 nucleotides matching TRBD2. This CDR3 comprises 14 residues. V was pared by 4 bases and J by 12 bases, with 9 bases of the junction left unmatched. Germline V lookup: CDR1 SGHAT, CDR2 FQNNGV. The CDR3 nucleotides are TGTGCCAGCAGCTCAGGACTAGCGGCTGCGTTGCAGTTCTTC. Amino acid sequence: CASSSGLAAALQFF.

The chain recombines TRBV2 with TRBJ2-7; 10 positions agree with TRBD1. The CDR3 is 14 amino acids. Losses at the gene ends were 6 bases for V and 3 bases for J; bases not matched to a gene: 5. Germline values: CDR1 SNHLY, CDR2 FYNNEI. The CDR3 reads CASRTGTGDYEQYF. In DNA, the CDR3 is TGTGCCAGCAGGACCGGGACAGGGGACTACGAGCAGTACTTC.

The CDR3 here is CASSRGGLAGEGAGELFF. The CDR3, as DNA: TGTGCCAGCAGCAGAGGGGGACTAGCGGGAGAAGGTGCCGGGGAGCTGTTTTTT. V usage is TRBV7-3 and J usage is TRBJ2-2, with 14 bases matching TRBD2. Germline-derived CDR1 and CDR2 are SGHTA and FQGTGA. CDR3 length: 18 amino acids. The J segment lost 6 bases and the V segment lost 5 bases, leaving 11 bases of the junction unmatched.

This clone was counted only a few times. This rearrangement joins TRBV7-9 to TRBJ1-1; D call uncertain. There are 13 residues in the CDR3. The germline V gene encodes CDR1 SEHNR and CDR2 FQNEAQ (reference sequence). Trimming took 3 bases from V and 13 from J, leaving 18 bases between them. The CDR3, as DNA: TGTGCCAGCAGCTTGGACGCCTGGGTTGGAGGTTTCTTT. It yields the protein CASSLDAWVGGFF.

This clone appeared once. The sample has other DNA sequences that encode this CDR3 too. The chain links TRBV7-2 to TRBJ2-7; a possible D gene is TRBD2 (5 bases). Trimming took off 1 base at V and 0 bases at J, with 13 bases between the two ends. Germline-derived CDR1 and CDR2 are SGHTA and FQGNSA. The CDR3 loop spans 16 amino acids. CDR3 nucleotides: TGTGCCAGCAGCTTAGTGGGTAGCGCTAGCTCCTACGAGCAGTACTTC. It translates to CASSLVGSASSYEQYF.

This clone turned up a few times. The chain recombines TRBV29-1 with TRBJ1-1; 9 positions agree with TRBD1. The CDR3 contains 13 residues. Trimming at V came to 5 bases and at J to 5 bases, leaving 6 bases not matched to a gene. The germline V gene encodes CDR1 SQVTM and CDR2 ANQGSEA. CDR3 nucleotide sequence: TGCAGCGTTTCGGGACAGGGTAGAACTGAAGCTTTCTTT. Translating it yields CSVSGQGRTEAFF.

J is TRBJ2-7 and V is TRBV7-3; the D gene is possibly TRBD1 (6 bases). The CDR3 is 12 residues long. The V gene lost 5 bases and the J gene lost 1 base, with 6 bases spanning the gap. Germline values: CDR1 SGHTA, CDR2 FQGTGA. The CDR3: CASSGQSYEQYF. CDR3 coding DNA: TGTGCCAGCAGCGGACAGTCCTACGAGCAGTACTTC.

This chain's CDR3 is CASSQKKGVNTGELFF. The CDR3 nucleotides are TGCGCCAGCAGCCAAAAAAAGGGGGTGAACACCGGGGAGCTGTTTTTT. This chain joins TRBV4-1 and TRBJ2-2; a weak D match, TRBD1 (6 bases). Germline assignment: CDR1 MGHRA and CDR2 YSYEKL. The germline V and J ends were trimmed by 2 bases and 1 base, with 11 bases remaining between them. The CDR3 is 16 amino acids.

The CDR3 DNA sequence: TGTGCCAGCAGTTACTCGAGCGGGCAACCCAGTGGCTACACCTTC. Translation: CASSYSSGQPSGYTF. The chain couples TRBV6-5 to TRBJ1-2; the D is unclear. Looked up from germline, CDR1 is MNHEY and CDR2 is SVGAGI. The CDR3 is 15 residues long. V was cut by 0 bases and J by 7 bases, with 15 bases left in between.

The chain uses TRBV28 and TRBJ2-1, with 8 bases aligning to TRBD2. The CDR3 extends over 15 amino acids. After removal of 2 bases from V and 2 bases from J, the junction contained 2 bases not matched to a gene. The germline V gene has CDR1 MDHEN and CDR2 SYDVKM. CDR3 loop: CASSLASGPYNEQFF. As DNA, the CDR3 is TGTGCCAGCAGTTTAGCTAGCGGGCCCTACAATGAGCAGTTCTTC.

The chain is built from TRBV2 and TRBJ2-7; D is possibly TRBD2 (5 bases). V shed 8 bases and J shed 3 bases, with 14 bases lying between them. Germline-derived CDR1 and CDR2 are SNHLY and FYNNEI. The CDR3 consists of 13 residues. In DNA form, the CDR3 reads TGTGCCAGCCGGGGTCTGGGTTTCTACGAGCAGTACTTC. Protein sequence: CASRGLGFYEQYF.

The J gene is TRBJ2-5, the V gene TRBV5-1, with TRBD2 matching over 10 bases. This CDR3 comprises 19 residues. Germline V gene data show CDR1 as SGHRS and CDR2 as YFSETQ. After removal of 1 base from V and 1 base from J, the junction contained 13 bases not matched to a gene. The CDR3 spells CASSLPAVAGGTLQETQYF. CDR3 DNA sequence: TGCGCCAGCAGCTTGCCGGCGGTAGCGGGGGGCACCCTCCAAGAGACCCAGTACTTC.

The chain uses TRBV5-1 and TRBJ2-7; 7 bases fit TRBD2. V was pared by 0 bases and J by 5 bases, with 8 bases of the junction left unmatched. From germline, CDR1 is SGHRS and CDR2 YFSETQ. The CDR3 is made up of 15 amino acids. CDR3 in amino acids: CASSLVGAGVDEQYF. CDR3 bases: TGCGCCAGCAGCTTGGTCGGGGCGGGAGTCGACGAGCAGTACTTC.

CDR3 in DNA: TGCGCCAGCAGCCACCAGCACCGACAGGGGGGATCCAAAAACATTCAGTACTTC. Protein sequence: CASSHQHRQGGSKNIQYF. The chain joins TRBV4-1 to TRBJ2-4; 9 bases are shared with TRBD1. There are 18 residues in the CDR3. Looked up from germline, CDR1 is MGHRA and CDR2 is YSYEKL. The J segment lost 2 bases and the V segment lost 3 bases, leaving 11 bases of the junction unmatched.

Points on this clone: The junction departs from germline at one end; a sequencing error may be responsible. The rearrangement links TRBV7-7 to TRBJ1-1; tentative D call: TRBD1 (5 bases). The CDR3 has 14 residues. Per germline, CDR1 SSHAT and CDR2 FNYEAQ (reference sequence). The CDR3 region is CASSLSRDSTEAFF. The CDR3 nucleotides are TGTGCTAGCAGCTTATCCCGGGACTCCACTGAAGCTTTCTTT.

The chain has TRBV6-5 and TRBJ2-1, with D perhaps matching TRBD2 (6 bases). Germline V gene data show CDR1 as MNHEY and CDR2 as SVGAGI. V lost 6 bases and J 6 bases, leaving 18 bases between the germline ends. This CDR3 spans 15 amino acids. The CDR3 is CASRKVGGGSNEQFF. CDR3 DNA sequence: TGTGCCAGCAGGAAAGTGGGGGGAGGAAGCAATGAGCAGTTCTTC.

The chain recombines TRBV5-8 with TRBJ2-1; D uncertain. The V end lost 0 bases, the J end lost 0 bases, and 4 bases lay between the germline ends. Germline V gene data show CDR1 as SGHTS and CDR2 as YDEGEE. The CDR3 length is 14 residues. The CDR3 DNA sequence: TGTGCCAGCAGCTTGGATAGCTCCTACAATGAGCAGTTCTTC. Protein product: CASSLDSSYNEQFF. The full variable domain, with the rest looked up from reference TRBV5-8 and TRBJ2-1, is EAGVTQSPTHLIKTRGQQATLRCSPISGHTSVYWYQQALGLGLQFLLWYDEGEERNRGNFPPRFSGRQFPNYSSELNVNALELEDSALYLCASSLDSSYNEQFFGPGTRLTVL.

V gene TRBV19 combines with J gene TRBJ2-5, with D unclear. V was trimmed by 8 bases and J by 7 bases, leaving 11 bases between them. This CDR3 is built from 11 residues. CDR1 is LNHDA, CDR2 SQIVND, per germline (reference sequence). CDR3 coding DNA: TGTGCCAGTTCGGGTGGTGGGACCCAGTACTTC. It specifies CASSGGGTQYF.

The J gene is TRBJ1-6, the V gene TRBV30; 9 nucleotides agree with TRBD1. The J segment lost 7 bases and the V segment lost 5 bases, leaving 6 bases of the junction unmatched. There are 14 residues in the CDR3. Germline lookup yields CDR1 GTSNPN and CDR2 SVGIG (reference sequence). CDR3 DNA: TGTGCCTGGGTGACAGGGGGAATGAATTCACCCCTCCACTTT. It specifies CAWVTGGMNSPLHF.